Shown below are 18 T cell receptor beta chains from a single sample sequenced in a study of blood T cell repertoires in COVID-19. Sequencing was performed with immunoSEQ multiplex PCR; in TCRdb, only in-frame clones are kept and a portion is missing. The repertoire consists of about 270,000 clones, with under 90% occurring once and the leading ten covering roughly 2.1%. Input material: peripheral blood. The source of these receptors is a man aged 50 to 60 with acute or convalescent COVID-19.

This clone was counted only a few times. The genes are TRBV7-4 and TRBJ1-5; possible D gene TRBD1, 5 bases. Trimming cost V 3 bases and J 2 bases, with 17 bases left between them. This CDR3 spans 17 amino acids. The germline V gene encodes CDR1 SGHVT and CDR2 SQSDAQ. The CDR3 DNA sequence: TGTGCCAGCAGCTTCCCCAGCAGGGAATTGGGCAATCAGCCCCAGCATTTT. Protein product: CASSFPSRELGNQPQHF.

The J gene is TRBJ1-2, the V gene TRBV5-6; D call uncertain. CDR1 SGHDT and CDR2 YYEEEE come from the germline V gene. Trimming cost V 5 bases and J 4 bases, with 21 bases left between them. The CDR3 extends over 16 amino acids. The CDR3 sequence: CASSLPAVSDFYGYTF. The CDR3 DNA follows: TGTGCCAGCAGTCTCCCGGCAGTATCGGACTTCTATGGCTACACCTTC.

This clone was recorded a few times. The chain joins TRBV5-8 to TRBJ2-7; 10 bases fit TRBD1. The CDR3 runs 17 residues. Trimming took 0 bases from V and 3 from J; bases not matched to a gene: 9. Germline V CDR1 and CDR2: SGHTS, YDEGEE. For the CDR3, the DNA is TGTGCCAGCAGCTTGGGTCGAGGGACAGGGGCTTACTACGAGCAGTACTTC. Translating it yields CASSLGRGTGAYYEQYF.

The CDR3 DNA sequence: TGTGCCAGCTCACCAGCCGGACAAAACTATGGCTACACCTTC. Protein product: CASSPAGQNYGYTF. V usage is TRBV18 and J usage is TRBJ1-2; TRBD1 is a possible D gene (5 bases). The CDR3 contains 14 residues. V dropped 2 bases and J dropped 2 bases, with 9 bases sitting between them. Germline V gene sequence: CDR1 KGHSH, CDR2 LQKENI.

This chain connects TRBV6-1 to TRBJ2-3, with 11 positions matching TRBD2. V was clipped by 2 bases and J by 4 bases; unmatched bases: 8. The CDR3 runs 17 residues. Germline V CDR1 and CDR2: MNHNS, SASEGT. The CDR3 is CASSESASGGYADTQYF. CDR3 in DNA: TGTGCCAGCAGTGAATCGGCTAGCGGGGGGTATGCAGATACGCAGTATTTT.

The chain uses TRBV4-1 and TRBJ1-5; 8 nucleotides align to TRBD1. Germline V gene lookup returns CDR1 MGHRA and CDR2 YSYEKL. Trimming cost V 1 base and J 9 bases; bases outside gene matches: 5. CDR3 length equals 14 residues. CDR3 bases: TGCGCCAGCAGCCAAGGACAGGGGTTTAGGCCCCAGCATTTT. Translated: CASSQGQGFRPQHF.

This rearrangement joins TRBV27 to TRBJ1-1; 7 bases line up with TRBD1. Germline V CDR1 and CDR2: MNHEY, SMNVEV (reference sequence). CDR3 length: 15 residues. With 4 bases clipped from V and 0 bases from J, the junction kept 5 bases outside the gene matches. CDR3 amino acids: CASSSRDRLNTEAFF. In DNA, the CDR3 is TGTGCCAGCAGTTCCCGGGACAGACTGAACACTGAAGCTTTCTTT.

The V and J genes are TRBV10-2 and TRBJ2-7, with unresolved D. Germline V gene data show CDR1 as WSHSY and CDR2 as SAAADI. Trimming left V 6 bases short and J 4 bases short, with 7 bases between. The CDR3 is made up of 11 amino acids. The DNA of the CDR3 is TGCGCCAGCAGGGTCGGGTACGAGCAGTACTTC. Translating gives CASRVGYEQYF.

The chain links TRBV19 to TRBJ1-2; D remains unclear. The germline V gene has CDR1 LNHDA and CDR2 SQIVND (reference sequence). This CDR3 region has 12 residues. V was cut by 5 bases and J by 8 bases, with 12 bases left in between. This CDR3 is CASSPHREGYTF. CDR3 coding DNA: TGTGCCAGTAGTCCCCACAGAGAAGGCTACACCTTC.

The CDR3 nucleotides are TGTGCCAGCAGCCAAGTGTCCCAGGGGGCCTACGAGCAGTACTTC. Translated, it gives CASSQVSQGAYEQYF. This rearrangement joins TRBV3-1 (or the pseudogene TRBV3-2) to TRBJ2-7; the match to TRBD1 covers 7 bases. CDR3 length equals 15 residues. The V gene end was trimmed by 1 base and the J gene end by 2 bases; junction bases not matched to a gene: 5. Germline CDR1 is LGHDT and CDR2 is YNNKEL (reference sequence).

This chain joins TRBV19 and TRBJ2-1; TRBD2 matches at 11 bases. Per the germline V gene, CDR1 is LNHDA and CDR2 is SQIVND (reference sequence). Losses at the gene ends were 3 bases for V and 8 bases for J; bases not matched to a gene: 6. The CDR3 length is 15 residues. CDR3 nucleotide sequence: TGTGCCAGTAGTATCCGACTAGCGGGGTTGGATGAGCAGTTCTTC. It translates to CASSIRLAGLDEQFF. Variable domain in full (rest from reference TRBV19 and TRBJ2-1): DGGITQSPKYLFRKEGQNVTLSCEQNLNHDAMYWYRQDPGQGLRLIYYSQIVNDFQKGDIAEGYSVSREKKESFPLTVTSAQKNPTAFYLCASSIRLAGLDEQFFGPGTRLTVL.

The chain couples TRBV24-1 to TRBJ2-1; 7 positions agree with TRBD1. Germline V gene sequence: CDR1 KGHDR, CDR2 SFDVKD. V was clipped by 4 bases and J by 8 bases; unmatched bases: 10. The CDR3 length is 15 residues. In nucleotides, the CDR3 is TGTGCCACCAGTGAGACCGGGACAGAGACCGATGAGCAGTTCTTC. Protein: CATSETGTETDEQFF.

In regard to this clone: At the DNA level, this CDR3 is encoded by other sequences in the same sample as well. The V gene is TRBV7-3, the J gene TRBJ2-3; D might be TRBD2 (5 bases). V lost 1 base and J lost 0, with 8 bases in between. Germline values: CDR1 SGHTA, CDR2 FQGTGA. This CDR3 is built from 15 residues. The CDR3 spells CASSLNEGSTDTQYF. CDR3 in DNA: TGTGCCAGCAGCTTAAACGAGGGAAGCACAGATACGCAGTATTTT.

This chain links TRBV6-2 or TRBV6-3 with TRBJ1-1, with 7 nucleotides matching TRBD1. The CDR3 runs to 14 residues. Germline CDR1 MNHEY, CDR2 SVGEGT. V was pared by 5 bases and J by 6 bases, with 9 bases of the junction left unmatched. This CDR3 is CASSQLDRASEAFF. The CDR3 DNA is TGTGCCAGCAGTCAATTAGACAGGGCTTCTGAAGCTTTCTTT.

V gene TRBV29-1 combines with J gene TRBJ1-5; 9 nucleotides agree with TRBD1. Germline V gene sequence: CDR1 SQVTM, CDR2 ANQGSEA. The length of the CDR3 is 14 residues. The CDR3 is CRLTSGTGNQPQHF. In nucleotides, the CDR3 is TGCAGACTAACCTCCGGGACAGGGAATCAGCCCCAGCATTTT.

The V and J genes are TRBV18 and TRBJ2-3; 12 bases match TRBD2. The CDR3 has 16 residues. Unmatched junction bases numbered 3, after V lost 0 bases and J lost 5 bases. Per the germline V gene, CDR1 is KGHSH and CDR2 is LQKENI. DNA for the CDR3: TGTGCCAGCTCACCACCGACTAGCGGGGGAAAAGATACGCAGTATTTT. Its protein product is CASSPPTSGGKDTQYF.

This clone was seen only a few times. This chain links TRBV10-3 with TRBJ2-3; TRBD2 agrees at 13 bases. The CDR3 runs to 19 residues. V shed 0 bases and J 2 bases; nucleotides not matched to a gene: 8. The germline V gene has CDR1 ENHRY and CDR2 SYGVKD. Here the CDR3 DNA reads TGTGCCATCAGTGAGTCTCGGACTAGCGGGGGACTTATCACAGATACGCAGTATTTT. The encoded protein is CAISESRTSGGLITDTQYF.

This chain links TRBV7-9 with TRBJ2-1, with 7 bases matching TRBD2. Germline values: CDR1 SEHNR, CDR2 FQNEAQ (reference sequence). V lost 4 bases to trimming and J lost 3 bases; unmatched junction nucleotides: 3. The CDR3 is 14 residues long. CDR3 sequence reads: CASSWWGGYNEQFF. The CDR3 nucleotides read TGTGCCAGCAGCTGGTGGGGGGGCTACAATGAGCAGTTCTTC.